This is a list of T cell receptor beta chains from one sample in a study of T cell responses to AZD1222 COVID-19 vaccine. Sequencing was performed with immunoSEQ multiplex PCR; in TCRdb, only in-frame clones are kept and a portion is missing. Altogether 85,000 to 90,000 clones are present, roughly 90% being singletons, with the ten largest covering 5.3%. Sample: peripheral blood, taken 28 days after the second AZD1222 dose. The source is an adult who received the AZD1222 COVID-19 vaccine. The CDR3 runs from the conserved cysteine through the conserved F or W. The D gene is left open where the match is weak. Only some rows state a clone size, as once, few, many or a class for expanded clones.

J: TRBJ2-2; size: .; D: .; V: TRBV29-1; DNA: TGCAGCGTCAAATCAGCATACACCGGGGAGCTGTTTTTT; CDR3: CSVKSAYTGELFF
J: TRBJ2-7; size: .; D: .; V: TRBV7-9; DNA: TGTGCCAGCAGCCCACCGACACTCGAGCAGTACTTC; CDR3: CASSPPTLEQYF
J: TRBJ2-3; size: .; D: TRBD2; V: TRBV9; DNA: TGTGCCAGCAGCGTAGGGGTAGCGGGGGTCACAGATACGCAGTATTTT; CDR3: CASSVGVAGVTDTQYF
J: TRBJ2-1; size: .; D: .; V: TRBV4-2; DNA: TGTGCCAGCAGCCAAGATTCAGCGCCTGAGCAGTTCTTC; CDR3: CASSQDSAPEQFF
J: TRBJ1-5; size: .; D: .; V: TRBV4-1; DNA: TGCGCCAGCAGCCAAGAGGGGGTTGGAGGGATCGGTGGCAATCAGCCCCAGCATTTT; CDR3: CASSQEGVGGIGGNQPQHF
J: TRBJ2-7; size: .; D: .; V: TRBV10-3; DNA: TGTGCCATCAGTGAGTGGGGGCGAGGGTTAAGCTCCTACGAGCAGTACTTC; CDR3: CAISEWGRGLSSYEQYF
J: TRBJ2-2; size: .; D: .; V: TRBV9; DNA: TGTGCCAGCACCCTCGGTGCTAAGGCCGGGGAGCTGTTTTTT; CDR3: CASTLGAKAGELFF
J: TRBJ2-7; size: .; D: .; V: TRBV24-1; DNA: TGTGCCACCAGTGACGACGGGCCATACGAGCAGTACTTC; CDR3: CATSDDGPYEQYF
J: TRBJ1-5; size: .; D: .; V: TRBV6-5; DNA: TGTGCCAGCTGGGGGGCGATCAATCAGCCCCAGCATTTT; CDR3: CASWGAINQPQHF
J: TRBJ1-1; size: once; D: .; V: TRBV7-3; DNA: TGTGCCAGCAGCCCTCAGGGGAACACTGAAGCTTTCTTT; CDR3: CASSPQGNTEAFF
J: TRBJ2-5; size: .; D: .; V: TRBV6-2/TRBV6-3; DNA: TGTGCCAGCAGTTACGAATGGCGGGGCCAAGAGACCCAGTACTTC; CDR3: CASSYEWRGQETQYF
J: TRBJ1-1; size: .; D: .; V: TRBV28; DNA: TGTGCCACCACCCCGGGACGTGCTGAAGCTTTCTTT; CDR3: CATTPGRAEAFF
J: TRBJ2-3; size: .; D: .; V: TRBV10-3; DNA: TGTGCCATCAGTGAGGACCCCGGAGGCCGGTCTAGCACAGATACGCAGTATTTT; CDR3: CAISEDPGGRSSTDTQYF
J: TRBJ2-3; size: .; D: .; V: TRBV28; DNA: TGTGCCAGCAGTTTGCCGGCCGAGAGCACAGATACGCAGTATTTT; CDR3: CASSLPAESTDTQYF
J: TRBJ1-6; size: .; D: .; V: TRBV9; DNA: TGTGCCAGCAGCGCTGGGGGCGGATTCTATAATTCACCCCTCCACTTT; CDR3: CASSAGGGFYNSPLHF
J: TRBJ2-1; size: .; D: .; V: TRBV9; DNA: TGTGCCAGCAGCGTAGTGGGCGGGGGCTACTACAATGAGCAGTTCTTC; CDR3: CASSVVGGGYYNEQFF
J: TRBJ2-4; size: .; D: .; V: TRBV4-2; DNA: TGTGCCAGCAGCCAAGATGTGGCAGAACCCCAAAACATTCAGTACTTC; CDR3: CASSQDVAEPQNIQYF
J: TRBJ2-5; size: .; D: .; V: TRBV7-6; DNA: TGTGCCAGCAGCTTAGCGGAGGGGATGGAGACCCAGTACTTC; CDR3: CASSLAEGMETQYF
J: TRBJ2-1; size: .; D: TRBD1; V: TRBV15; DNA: TGTGCCACCAGCAGGGACAGGTACTACAATGAGCAGTTCTTC; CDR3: CATSRDRYYNEQFF
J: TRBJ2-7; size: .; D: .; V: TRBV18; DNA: TGTGCCAGCTCACCCGGCGCTAGGGGTTACGAGCAGTACTTC; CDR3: CASSPGARGYEQYF
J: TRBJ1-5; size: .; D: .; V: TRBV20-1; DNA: TGCAGTGCTAGTGGGGGAGCACAGCCCCAGCATTTT; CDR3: CSASGGAQPQHF
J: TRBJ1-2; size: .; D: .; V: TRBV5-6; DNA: TGTGCCAGCAGCTTTTCCTATGGCTACACCTTC; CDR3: CASSFSYGYTF
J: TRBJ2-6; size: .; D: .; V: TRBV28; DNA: TGTGCCAGCAGTCTCACCAGTAGCTCTGGGGCCAACGTCCTGACTTTC; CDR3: CASSLTSSSGANVLTF
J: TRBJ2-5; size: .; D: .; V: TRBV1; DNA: TGCACCAGCAGCCCCTACCCCCCTAGCGGGGGGGCTAAAGAGACCCAGTACTTC; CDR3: CTSSPYPPSGGAKETQYF
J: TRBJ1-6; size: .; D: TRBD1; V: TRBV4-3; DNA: TGCGCCAGCAGCCAAGCAACACTCACAGGGGTGCATTCACCCCTCCACTTT; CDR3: CASSQATLTGVHSPLHF
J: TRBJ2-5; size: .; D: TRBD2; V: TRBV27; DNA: TGTGCCAGCAGCCCCCCTGCCCGTAGCGGGGGGGCACAAGAGACCCAGTACTTC; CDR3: CASSPPARSGGAQETQYF